This entry lists 4 T cell receptor beta chains sequenced from one sample in a study of T cell responses to AZD1222 COVID-19 vaccine. The assay was immunoSEQ multiplex PCR, and TCRdb's table has in-frame clones only and misses some. The sample yields about 130,000 clones, roughly nine tenths seen once. This specimen consisted of peripheral blood, obtained on day 0 of AZD1222 vaccination. The receptors come from an adult in good health.

This clone was seen a handful of times. CDR3 region: CASSASYQAYEQYF. The CDR3 DNA follows: TGTGCCAGCAGCGCCTCCTATCAGGCCTACGAGCAGTACTTC. The genes are TRBV6-2 or TRBV6-3 and TRBJ2-7; no firm D call. The CDR3 is made up of 14 amino acids. Looked up from germline, CDR1 is MNHEY and CDR2 is SVGEGT. V was shortened by 6 bases and J by 2 bases, with 14 bases between the two germline ends.

This chain connects TRBV10-1 to TRBJ2-3, with 11 positions matching TRBD2. Germline V gene lookup returns CDR1 WNHNN and CDR2 SYGVQD (reference sequence). Unmatched junction bases numbered 1, after V lost 2 bases and J lost 0 bases. This CDR3 contains 16 residues. This CDR3 is CASSEGLAGSTDTQYF. CDR3 nucleotide sequence: TGCGCCAGCAGTGAGGGACTAGCGGGCAGCACAGATACGCAGTATTTT.

The genes are TRBV29-1 and TRBJ2-2; D not certain. The V gene lost 3 bases and the J gene lost 2 bases, with 10 bases spanning the gap. Germline CDR1 is SQVTM and CDR2 is ANQGSEA. This CDR3 region has 14 residues. The CDR3 is CSVETDVNTGELFF. The CDR3, as DNA: TGCAGCGTTGAGACGGACGTTAACACCGGGGAGCTGTTTTTT.

This chain connects TRBV6-2 or TRBV6-3 to TRBJ2-1, with D perhaps TRBD2 (6 bases). Germline V lookup: CDR1 MNHEY, CDR2 SVGEGT. Trimming stripped 2 bases from V and 6 bases from J, with 11 bases between. CDR3 length: 14 amino acids. The CDR3 sequence: CASSYGREPNEQFF. The CDR3 DNA follows: TGTGCCAGCAGTTACGGCCGGGAGCCCAATGAGCAGTTCTTC.